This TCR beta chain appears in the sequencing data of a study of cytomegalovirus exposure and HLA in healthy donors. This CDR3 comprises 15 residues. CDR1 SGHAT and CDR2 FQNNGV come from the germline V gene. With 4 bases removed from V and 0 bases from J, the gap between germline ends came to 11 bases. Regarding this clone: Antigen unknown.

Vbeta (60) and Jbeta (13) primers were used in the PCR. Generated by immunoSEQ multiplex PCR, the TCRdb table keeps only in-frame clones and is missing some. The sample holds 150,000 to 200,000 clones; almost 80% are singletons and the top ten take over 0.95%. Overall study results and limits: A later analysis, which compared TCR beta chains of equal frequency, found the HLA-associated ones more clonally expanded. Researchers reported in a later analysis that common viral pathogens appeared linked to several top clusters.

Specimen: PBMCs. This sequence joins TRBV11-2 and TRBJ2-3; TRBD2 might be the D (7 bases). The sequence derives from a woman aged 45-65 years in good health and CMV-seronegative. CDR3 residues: CASSSRGPSTDTQYF. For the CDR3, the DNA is TGTGCCAGCAGCTCGCGGGGGCCCAGCACAGATACGCAGTATTTT.